These T cell receptor beta chains were read from a single sample in a study of shared clonotypes between healthy human individuals. The repertoire was sequenced with immunoSEQ multiplex PCR; TCRdb's copy has only in-frame clones and lacks some. The sample includes about 2.1 million clones, approximately 94% of them seen just once. Sequenced material: naive CD8+ T cells from PBMCs. The receptors stem from a man between 18 and 35 years old in good health. Some clones in this sample may be carry-over from other donors' samples. Both conserved end residues are part of each CDR3. The order of the fields is D gene, clone size, V gene, J gene, CDR3 protein, CDR3 DNA. A D gene is named only where the DNA matches it firmly. The size of a clone is reported for some rows only, either as once, few or many, or as a class for expanded clones.

NA,NA,TRBV27,TRBJ2-5,CASTSLYQETQYF,TGTGCCAGCACCTCCCTGTACCAAGAGACCCAGTACTTC
TRBD1,once,TRBV7-9,TRBJ1-2,CASSLGGTGTGYGYTF,TGTGCCAGCAGCTTAGGGGGGACAGGGACGGGCTATGGCTACACCTTC
NA,NA,TRBV28,TRBJ1-2,CASSLSQTYGYTF,TGTGCCAGCAGTTTATCCCAGACCTATGGCTACACCTTC
NA,NA,TRBV15,TRBJ1-1,CATSTDSEVRRTEAFF,TGTGCCACCAGCACAGATTCCGAGGTTAGGAGAACTGAAGCTTTCTTT
TRBD2,once,TRBV9,TRBJ2-7,CASSAGLAASYEQYF,TGTGCCAGCAGCGCAGGACTAGCGGCCTCCTACGAGCAGTACTTC
NA,NA,TRBV10-1,TRBJ2-7,CASTGPYEQYF,TGCGCCAGCACGGGCCCCTACGAGCAGTACTTC
NA,NA,TRBV11-2,TRBJ2-7,CASSNRESYEQYF,TGTGCCAGCAGCAACAGGGAATCCTACGAGCAGTACTTC
NA,NA,TRBV28,TRBJ1-5,CASSFPREDLSWLAQPQHF,TGTGCCAGCAGTTTCCCCAGGGAGGATTTAAGTTGGTTGGCTCAGCCCCAGCATTTT
TRBD1,NA,TRBV29-1,TRBJ2-7,CSVEDMAGGYREQYF,TGCAGCGTTGAAGATATGGCAGGGGGCTATCGGGAGCAGTACTTC
NA,NA,TRBV2,TRBJ1-5,CASSEAQYSNQPQHF,TGTGCCAGCAGTGAAGCTCAATATAGCAATCAGCCCCAGCATTTT
NA,NA,TRBV7-9,TRBJ2-4,CASSLGPEGTKNIQYF,TGTGCCAGCAGCTTAGGTCCCGAGGGGACCAAAAACATTCAGTACTTC
NA,NA,TRBV7-8,TRBJ1-4,CASSLARGEGGKLFF,TGTGCCAGCAGCTTAGCGCGGGGTGAGGGGGGAAAACTGTTTTTT
NA,NA,TRBV15,TRBJ2-7,CATSRAGFDVEQYF,TGTGCCACCAGCAGGGCCGGGTTCGACGTCGAGCAGTACTTC
NA,NA,TRBV29-1,TRBJ1-1,CSVAAFETEAFF,TGCAGCGTCGCAGCCTTCGAAACTGAAGCTTTCTTT
NA,NA,TRBV28,TRBJ2-1,CASGVGSNNEQFF,TGTGCCAGCGGCGTAGGATCGAACAATGAGCAGTTCTTC
NA,NA,TRBV18,TRBJ2-7,CASSSNDRFYEQYF,TGTGCCAGCTCATCCAACGACAGGTTCTACGAGCAGTACTTC
NA,NA,TRBV19,TRBJ2-3,CASRPREWNTQYF,TGTGCCAGTAGACCCAGGGAGTGGAATACGCAGTATTTT
NA,once,TRBV5-1,TRBJ1-1,CASSLSRGVTEAFF,TGCGCCAGCAGCTTATCGAGGGGTGTCACTGAAGCTTTCTTT
NA,NA,TRBV7-6,TRBJ2-1,CASSLLGHPEQFF,TGTGCCAGCAGCCTCTTGGGGCACCCAGAGCAGTTCTTC
TRBD2,NA,TRBV7-8,TRBJ2-2,CASSQTGASGTGELFF,TGTGCCAGCAGCCAAACCGGGGCTAGCGGCACCGGGGAGCTGTTTTTT
NA,NA,TRBV6-5,TRBJ1-4,CASSYSSRAGEKLFF,TGTGCCAGCAGTTACTCGAGCAGGGCTGGTGAAAAACTGTTTTTT
NA,NA,TRBV9,TRBJ2-7,CASSPRLNTGPSEQYF,TGTGCCAGCAGCCCGCGACTTAATACAGGGCCCTCCGAGCAGTACTTC
NA,NA,TRBV27,TRBJ1-4,CASSLRAGTEKLFF,TGTGCCAGCAGTTTAAGGGCAGGGACTGAAAAACTGTTTTTT
TRBD1,NA,TRBV7-9,TRBJ2-7,CASSYRTGREEEQYF,TGTGCCAGCAGCTACCGGACAGGGAGAGAGGAGGAGCAGTACTTC
TRBD1,NA,TRBV5-1,TRBJ1-3,CASSWDYGTDSGNTIYF,TGCGCCAGCAGCTGGGACTATGGGACAGACTCTGGAAACACCATATATTTT
TRBD2,NA,TRBV7-9,TRBJ2-1,CASSLGLDYINEQFF,TGTGCCAGCAGCTTGGGACTAGATTATATTAATGAGCAGTTCTTC
NA,NA,TRBV4-2,TRBJ2-7,CASSQALRGYEQYF,TGTGCCAGCAGCCAAGCTCTAAGGGGCTACGAGCAGTACTTC
NA,NA,TRBV7-9,TRBJ2-1,CASSPKDKLAAHSYNEQFF,TGTGCCAGCAGCCCGAAGGACAAATTAGCGGCTCACTCCTACAATGAGCAGTTCTTC
NA,NA,TRBV4-2,TRBJ1-2,CASSPRRGANYGYTF,TGTGCCAGCAGCCCCCGGCGGGGAGCTAACTATGGCTACACCTTC
TRBD2,NA,TRBV10-3,TRBJ2-1,CAISETSGSSYNEQFF,TGTGCCATCAGCGAGACTAGCGGGAGCTCCTACAATGAGCAGTTCTTC
NA,once,TRBV27,TRBJ1-4,CASSVIGVRNEKLFF,TGTGCCAGCAGTGTAATAGGGGTGAGAAATGAAAAACTGTTTTTT
NA,NA,TRBV9,TRBJ2-7,CASSVGRASSYEQYF,TGTGCCAGCAGCGTAGGTAGGGCTTCATCCTACGAGCAGTACTTC
NA,NA,TRBV27,TRBJ1-4,CASSLRVRDGATNEKLFF,TGTGCCAGCAGTTTACGGGTACGGGACGGAGCAACTAATGAAAAACTGTTTTTT
TRBD2,NA,TRBV25-1,TRBJ2-1,CASSERGYNEQFF,TGTGCCAGCAGTGAGCGGGGGTACAATGAGCAGTTCTTC
NA,few,TRBV28,TRBJ1-5,CASNIRGSNQPQHF,TGTGCCAGCAACATCCGGGGTAGCAATCAGCCCCAGCATTTT
NA,NA,TRBV5-1,TRBJ2-5,CASSPLGGDFQETQYF,TGCGCCAGCAGCCCCCTGGGGGGAGACTTTCAAGAGACCCAGTACTTC
TRBD2,NA,TRBV27,TRBJ2-1,CASNPWAGGVYNEQFF,TGTGCCAGCAACCCGTGGGCGGGAGGAGTCTACAATGAGCAGTTCTTC
NA,NA,TRBV4-2,TRBJ1-2,CASSQDRYGYTF,TGTGCCAGCAGCCAAGATAGGTATGGCTACACCTTC
TRBD1,NA,TRBV27,TRBJ2-7,CASRPGQRIYEQYF,TGTGCCAGCAGGCCGGGACAGAGAATCTACGAGCAGTACTTC
TRBD1,NA,TRBV4-1,TRBJ2-2,CASSPRLLDREAGELFF,TGCGCCAGCAGCCCACGGCTCCTGGACAGGGAAGCCGGGGAGCTGTTTTTT
NA,NA,TRBV14,TRBJ2-7,CASSQDRFYEQYF,TGTGCCAGCAGCCAAGACAGATTCTACGAGCAGTACTTC
NA,once,TRBV11-2,TRBJ2-1,CASSLDRGSSSYNEQFF,TGTGCCAGCAGCTTAGATAGGGGGTCAAGCTCCTACAATGAGCAGTTCTTC
TRBD2,NA,TRBV5-1,TRBJ2-1,CASSLGLAGTRAYNEQFF,TGCGCCAGCAGCTTGGGACTAGCGGGAACTAGGGCCTACAATGAGCAGTTCTTC
NA,NA,TRBV9,TRBJ2-3,CASSVVRTDTQYF,TGTGCCAGCAGCGTAGTTAGGACAGATACGCAGTATTTT
TRBD1,NA,TRBV2,TRBJ2-7,CASSEGRGLDEQYF,TGTGCCAGCAGTGAAGGCAGGGGGCTAGACGAGCAGTACTTC
NA,NA,TRBV11-2,TRBJ2-3,CASSLGQAFGQYF,TGTGCCAGCAGCTTAGGGCAGGCCTTCGGGCAGTATTTT
NA,NA,TRBV7-9,TRBJ2-1,CASSLVGRYNEQFF,TGTGCCAGCAGCTTAGTTGGACGATACAATGAGCAGTTCTTC
NA,NA,TRBV29-1,TRBJ2-7,CSVAGGSHYEQYF,TGCAGCGTTGCCGGGGGCAGCCACTACGAGCAGTACTTC
NA,NA,TRBV19,TRBJ2-1,CASSIAPISGSLWNEQFF,TGTGCCAGTAGTATAGCCCCGATTAGCGGTAGTCTCTGGAATGAGCAGTTCTTC
TRBD1,NA,TRBV29-1,TRBJ2-7,CSVEVTGSSYEQYF,TGCAGCGTTGAGGTGACAGGGAGCTCCTACGAGCAGTACTTC
NA,NA,TRBV11-2,TRBJ1-1,CASSLGTRAEAFF,TGTGCCAGCAGCTTAGGCACCAGGGCTGAAGCTTTCTTT
NA,NA,TRBV7-9,TRBJ1-2,CASSLAGRAGWNYGYTF,TGTGCCAGCAGCTTAGCGGGTCGTGCAGGGTGGAACTATGGCTACACCTTC
NA,NA,TRBV4-1,TRBJ2-3,CASSQGILDTQYF,TGCGCCAGCAGCCAAGGCATTTTAGATACGCAGTATTTT